This is a list of T cell receptor beta chains from one sample in a study of Tregs in tolerant kidney transplant recipients. Generated by immunoSEQ multiplex PCR, the TCRdb table keeps only in-frame clones and is missing some. The sample carries about 240,000 clones, 80% to 85% recorded once. Sequencing was done on a sample of CD4+ T cells from blood. These receptors all come from a human donor in good health. CDR3s include the opening cysteine and the closing phenylalanine or tryptophan. D genes are given only for firm matches. Part of the rows lack a size; the others show once, few, many or a class for expanded clones.

len	v_gene	j_gene	abundance	d_gene	CDR3aa	CDR3nt
14	TRBV19	TRBJ2-7	-	TRBD2	CASSNNGGTNEQYF	TGTGCCAGTAGTAACAACGGGGGGACTAACGAGCAGTACTTC
12	TRBV7-9	TRBJ2-7	-	-	CASSLLNNEQYF	TGTGCCAGCAGCCTACTGAACAACGAGCAGTACTTC
15	TRBV6-1	TRBJ2-2	-	TRBD1	CASRTGGIVTGELFF	TGTGCCAGCAGGACAGGGGGAATTGTAACCGGGGAGCTGTTTTTT
14	TRBV2	TRBJ2-7	few	TRBD1	CASSEQGQYYEQYF	TGTGCCAGCAGTGAACAGGGACAGTACTACGAGCAGTACTTC
14	TRBV5-1	TRBJ1-1	-	TRBD1	CASSLLQGVTEAFF	TGCGCCAGCAGCTTGTTACAGGGGGTAACTGAAGCTTTCTTT
13	TRBV2	TRBJ1-1	-	-	CASSIQGFTEAFF	TGTGCCAGCAGTATTCAGGGCTTCACTGAAGCTTTCTTT
17	TRBV7-8	TRBJ1-5	once	-	CASSLVGPGLGNQPQHF	TGTGCCAGCAGCTTAGTCGGTCCAGGGCTGGGAAATCAGCCCCAGCATTTT
15	TRBV6-5	TRBJ2-1	-	TRBD2	CASRRALAGYNEQFF	TGTGCCAGCAGACGGGCTTTAGCGGGCTACAATGAGCAGTTCTTC
13	TRBV30	TRBJ1-1	-	-	CAWSGQSATEAFF	TGTGCCTGGAGTGGACAAAGCGCCACTGAAGCTTTCTTT
12	TRBV30	TRBJ2-7	-	TRBD1	CAGTGSIAEQYF	TGTGCCGGGACAGGGTCGATAGCCGAGCAGTACTTC
14	TRBV25-1	TRBJ2-5	-	-	CASGEGGGPKTQYF	TGTGCCAGCGGTGAAGGGGGAGGCCCTAAGACCCAGTACTTC
14	TRBV5-1	TRBJ2-7	-	-	CASSLATSSYEQYF	TGCGCCAGCAGCTTGGCTACGAGCTCCTACGAGCAGTACTTC
13	TRBV19	TRBJ1-4	-	-	CASNKGRREKLFF	TGTGCCAGTAACAAAGGGAGACGCGAAAAACTGTTTTTT
18	TRBV4-1	TRBJ2-7	-	TRBD2	CASSPDLGLAGRSYEQYF	TGCGCCAGCAGCCCTGACCTTGGACTAGCGGGGCGCTCCTACGAGCAGTACTTC
14	TRBV7-6	TRBJ1-3	-	-	CASSPLGSGNTIYF	TGTGCCAGCAGCCCACTTGGCTCTGGAAACACCATATATTTT
17	TRBV15	TRBJ1-5	-	-	CATSRGDDRSSNQPQHF	TGTGCCACCAGCAGAGGGGATGACAGGTCTAGCAATCAGCCCCAGCATTTT
14	TRBV19	TRBJ2-1	-	TRBD2	CASMSSGSQNEQFF	TGTGCCAGTATGTCTAGCGGGAGTCAGAATGAGCAGTTCTTC
15	TRBV2	TRBJ2-7	once	TRBD2	CASSVPGRGSREQYF	TGTGCCAGCAGCGTGCCGGGACGCGGGAGTCGCGAGCAGTACTTC
14	TRBV29-1	TRBJ1-2	-	TRBD1	CSVERQGGSYGYTF	TGCAGCGTTGAAAGACAGGGTGGAAGCTATGGCTACACCTTC
16	TRBV2	TRBJ2-5	-	TRBD2	CASSSTSGGGWETQYF	TGTGCCAGCAGTTCGACTAGCGGGGGGGGCTGGGAGACCCAGTACTTC
14	TRBV2	TRBJ1-5	-	-	CASSDSQVGQPQHF	TGTGCCAGCAGTGACTCCCAGGTTGGCCAGCCCCAGCATTTT
20	TRBV4-1	TRBJ2-5	-	-	CASSQDRRATLQVSQETQYF	TGCGCCAGCAGCCAAGATCGCCGGGCCACCTTACAGGTGTCGCAAGAGACCCAGTACTTC
15	TRBV6-5	TRBJ1-1	-	-	CASSYEGHPRTEAFF	TGTGCCAGCAGTTACGAGGGACACCCGAGGACTGAAGCTTTCTTT
13	TRBV6-1	TRBJ1-6	-	-	CASSYSNNSPLHF	TGTGCCAGCAGTTATAGCAATAATTCACCCCTCCACTTT
14	TRBV6-1	TRBJ1-1	-	TRBD1	CASTGQGIGTEAFF	TGTGCCAGCACCGGACAGGGGATAGGGACTGAAGCTTTCTTT
16	TRBV4-2	TRBJ1-5	few	-	CASSPHGSSSNQPQHF	TGTGCCAGCAGCCCCCACGGTAGCTCAAGCAATCAGCCCCAGCATTTT
13	TRBV5-1	TRBJ1-1	-	-	CASSQGTLTEAFF	TGCGCCAGCAGCCAGGGGACACTCACTGAAGCTTTCTTT
13	TRBV6-1	TRBJ2-1	-	-	CASSERGVNEQFF	TGTGCCAGCAGTGAAAGAGGGGTCAATGAGCAGTTCTTC
14	TRBV7-2	TRBJ2-7	-	-	CASSLEGRSYEQYF	TGTGCCAGCAGCTTAGAGGGTCGCTCCTACGAGCAGTACTTC
12	TRBV19	TRBJ2-1	-	-	CASSIRGNEQFF	TGTGCCAGTAGTATCAGGGGTAATGAGCAGTTCTTC
11	TRBV5-3	TRBJ1-2	-	-	CARSFKYGYTF	TGTGCCAGAAGCTTCAAATATGGCTACACCTTC
13	TRBV7-2	TRBJ1-2	once	-	CASSPDNNYGYTF	TGTGCCAGCAGTCCTGACAATAACTATGGCTACACCTTC
12	TRBV7-9	TRBJ2-7	-	-	CASSHRSDEQYF	TGTGCCAGCAGCCACAGGTCCGACGAGCAGTACTTC
17	TRBV19	TRBJ2-7	-	-	CASSIDLPAAGIYEQYF	TGTGCCAGTAGTATAGATCTCCCTGCGGCAGGGATCTACGAGCAGTACTTC
13	TRBV5-1	TRBJ2-5	-	-	CASSLDAGETQYF	TGCGCCAGCAGCTTGGACGCGGGGGAGACCCAGTACTTC
14	TRBV21-1	TRBJ2-7	-	-	CASALRDTAYEQYF	TGTGCCAGCGCTCTTCGGGACACAGCCTACGAGCAGTACTTC
16	TRBV7-2	TRBJ1-3	-	TRBD1	CASSLRQGPSGNTIYF	TGTGCCAGCAGCTTACGACAGGGACCCTCTGGAAACACCATATATTTT
11	TRBV20-1	TRBJ2-7	-	-	CSGSVGYEQYF	TGCAGTGGATCGGTCGGCTACGAGCAGTACTTC
14	TRBV27	TRBJ1-2	once	-	CASSLSRQVYGYTF	TGTGCCAGCAGTTTATCCAGGCAGGTATATGGCTACACCTTC
14	TRBV7-6	TRBJ1-4	-	TRBD1	CASSPDRVNEKLFF	TGTGCCAGCAGCCCGGACAGGGTCAATGAAAAACTGTTTTTT
14	TRBV19	TRBJ1-3	few	-	CASLDGASGNTIYF	TGTGCCAGTCTCGACGGGGCCTCTGGAAACACCATATATTTT
14	TRBV9	TRBJ1-2	-	-	CASSPTERNYGYTF	TGTGCCAGCAGCCCTACGGAACGAAACTATGGCTACACCTTC
15	TRBV5-1	TRBJ2-1	once	-	CASSLDPGADNEQFF	TGCGCCAGCAGCTTGGATCCAGGAGCGGACAATGAGCAGTTCTTC
13	TRBV9	TRBJ1-2	-	-	CASSVDRDYGYTF	TGTGCCAGCAGCGTAGACCGGGACTATGGCTACACCTTC
17	TRBV7-2	TRBJ2-2	-	TRBD1	CASSRMTGIWSTGELFF	TGTGCCAGCAGCCGAATGACAGGGATTTGGAGCACCGGGGAGCTGTTTTTT
13	TRBV5-1	TRBJ2-3	once	-	CASIPGGTDTQYF	TGCGCCAGCATCCCCGGGGGCACAGATACGCAGTATTTT
14	TRBV7-6	TRBJ2-3	-	TRBD2	CALIYGGRGRTQYF	TGTGCACTCATATACGGCGGGAGGGGGCGTACGCAGTATTTT
15	TRBV30	TRBJ1-5	-	-	CAWSARTVQNQPQHF	TGTGCCTGGAGTGCGCGGACAGTACAGAATCAGCCCCAGCATTTT
15	TRBV11-2	TRBJ1-1	-	TRBD1	CASSRLTGVNTEAFF	TGTGCCAGCAGCCGTTTGACAGGGGTGAACACTGAAGCTTTCTTT
14	TRBV5-4	TRBJ2-7	few	TRBD1	CASSLQGARYEQYF	TGTGCCAGCAGCCTACAGGGGGCGCGCTACGAGCAGTACTTC
16	TRBV5-4	TRBJ1-2	-	TRBD1	CASSSPGTGGAGGYTF	TGTGCCAGCAGCTCTCCCGGGACAGGGGGCGCAGGAGGCTACACCTTC
14	TRBV19	TRBJ1-6	-	-	CASSSRGNNSPLHF	TGTGCCAGTAGTTCCAGGGGAAATAATTCACCCCTCCACTTT
13	TRBV7-7	TRBJ2-7	-	-	CASSPGPVYEQYF	TGTGCTAGCAGCCCCGGGCCCGTCTACGAGCAGTACTTC
15	TRBV19	TRBJ2-7	-	-	CASSISQGYSYEQYF	TGTGCCAGTAGTATATCACAGGGCTATTCCTACGAGCAGTACTTC
16	TRBV11-2	TRBJ1-2	-	-	CASSPVRDAPRVGYTF	TGTGCCAGCAGCCCCGTCCGGGACGCACCACGAGTTGGCTACACCTTC